At least ten counts were recorded for the clone carrying this T cell receptor beta chain. The target antigen is unknown. Trimming stripped 5 bases from V and 0 bases from J, with 14 bases between. This CDR3 contains 14 residues. Germline V lookup: CDR1 DFQATT, CDR2 SNEGSKA (reference sequence). The TCR library protocol attached unique molecular identifiers to the individual cDNA molecules. TCRdb itself ran the 5' RACE reads through MiXCR, one entry per CDR3 protein. The sample contains roughly 63,000 distinct CDR3 sequences, over 10% of which appear only once. This sample is part of a study of early T cells in non-severe SARS-CoV-2 infection. About the study: Investigators sequenced bulk RNA drawn from unsorted whole blood, and chains remained unpaired. Findings and limits, study-wide: Database matching using VDJdb favored anti-spike CD8 responses, with private and CD4 specificities left missing.

The chain uses TRBV20-1 and TRBJ2-7; the D gene is possibly TRBD1 (6 bases). Sequenced input: whole blood. The sequence derives from an adult who was a healthcare worker with PCR-confirmed SARS-CoV-2 infection or an uninfected control (not recorded which). CDR3 DNA: TGCAGTGCTCCACGGTGGGACAACTCCTACGAGCAGTACTTC. Translated, it gives CSAPRWDNSYEQYF.